The 13 T cell receptor beta chains below come from one sample, sequenced in a study of vaccination effects on CD4 cells after COVID-19. Profiling relied on immunoSEQ multiplex PCR, and the TCRdb table lists in-frame clones only, not all of them. The profile covers 70,000 or so clones, with approximately 72% appearing a single time and around 2.9% taken by the ten largest. Their target antigens are unknown. The ViraFEST assay expanded antigen-specific CD4+ T cells with viral peptide pools before sequencing. After less than 11 days in culture, the CD4+ T cells were isolated. Testing of the vaccine recipients showed negative nucleocapsid antibodies and no prior SARS-CoV-2 infection. Sequences were derived from CD4+ T cells from PBMCs cultured with HCoV-NL63 spike peptides, sampled before COVID-19 vaccination. These receptors were collected from a human donor who received a COVID-19 vaccine.

The CDR3 nucleotides are TGTGCCAGCAACATGAGGGAGACCCAGTACTTC. Protein: CASNMRETQYF. This chain joins TRBV2 and TRBJ2-5, with D hard to call. Trimming removed 7 bases at V and 5 bases at J, with 8 bases between. The CDR3 has 11 residues. CDR1 is SNHLY, CDR2 FYNNEI, per germline.

V gene TRBV5-1 combines with J gene TRBJ2-5; a weak D match, TRBD2 (6 bases). The CDR3 is 16 amino acids. Between the trimmed V and J ends, which lost 1 base and 2 bases, there was a span of 15 bases. CDR1 SGHRS and CDR2 YFSETQ come from the germline V gene. As DNA, the CDR3 is TGCGCCAGCAGCTTGCGTCCAATGGCGGGACAAGAGACCCAGTACTTC. Protein product: CASSLRPMAGQETQYF.

The J gene is TRBJ2-4, the V gene TRBV10-2; 8 bases fit TRBD1. The J segment lost 0 bases and the V segment lost 0 bases, leaving 4 bases of the junction unmatched. The germline V gene encodes CDR1 WSHSY and CDR2 SAAADI. The CDR3 has 17 residues. CDR3 amino acids: CASSESGRGLAKNIQYF. The DNA for the CDR3 is TGCGCCAGCAGTGAGTCGGGCAGGGGGCTAGCCAAAAACATTCAGTACTTC.

The chain links TRBV19 to TRBJ2-1; TRBD1 aligns across 8 bases. The junction had 11 bases not matched to a gene; V was cut back by 5 bases and J by 8 bases. This CDR3 is 15 amino acids long. Germline CDR1 is LNHDA and CDR2 is SQIVND (reference sequence). The CDR3 spells CASSSTLTGADEQFF. The CDR3, as DNA: TGTGCCAGTAGTTCGACCTTGACAGGGGCGGATGAGCAGTTCTTC.

The rearrangement links TRBV6-5 to TRBJ1-1; D is uncertain. This CDR3 is built from 13 residues. Germline V lookup: CDR1 MNHEY, CDR2 SVGAGI. The V end was cut by 3 bases, the J end by 7 bases, with 12 bases between. CDR3 nucleotides: TGTGCCAGCAGTTATTCAGGCACGGGTGAAGCTTTCTTT. This codes for CASSYSGTGEAFF.

The chain combines TRBV28 with TRBJ2-1; D gene unclear. Germline loops: CDR1 MDHEN, CDR2 SYDVKM. This CDR3 has 17 amino acids. V was shortened by 4 bases and J by 0 bases, with 16 bases between the two germline ends. The DNA of the CDR3 is TGTGCCAGCAGTTCCCCAGGTGATTTGAGCTCCTACAATGAGCAGTTCTTC. Translated, it gives CASSSPGDLSSYNEQFF.

This clone has more than one count but fewer than ten. V is TRBV3-1 (or the pseudogene TRBV3-2) and J is TRBJ1-3; D is undetermined. V was pared by 4 bases and J by 4 bases, with 5 bases between. The germline CDR1 and CDR2 sequences are LGHDT and YNNKEL (reference sequence). The CDR3 extends over 12 amino acids. Here the CDR3 reads CASSPSGNTIYF. The CDR3 DNA follows: TGTGCCAGCAGCCCCTCGGGAAACACCATATATTTT.

The chain combines TRBV4-1 with TRBJ1-5; no firm D call. The CDR3 contains 15 residues. With 2 bases removed from V and 5 bases from J, the gap between germline ends came to 13 bases. Germline V CDR1 and CDR2: MGHRA, YSYEKL. The CDR3 spells CASSQPNKRDQPQHF. The CDR3 nucleotides read TGCGCCAGCAGCCAACCAAACAAAAGGGATCAGCCCCAGCATTTT.

This chain joins TRBV5-1 and TRBJ2-5, with D maybe TRBD2 (6 bases). The length of the CDR3 is 14 residues. Trimming took 0 bases from V and 3 from J, leaving 9 bases between them. In germline, CDR1 is SGHRS, CDR2 YFSETQ. In DNA, the CDR3 is TGCGCCAGCAGCTTGGCCCTAGCGAAAGAGACCCAGTACTTC. It is translated as CASSLALAKETQYF.

J is TRBJ1-2 and V is TRBV7-3, with D perhaps TRBD1 (5 bases). This CDR3 is 15 amino acids long. V was clipped by 0 bases and J by 4 bases, with 12 bases between them. The germline V gene has CDR1 SGHTA and CDR2 FQGTGA. The CDR3 sequence: CASSLTGPGGYGYTF. CDR3 in DNA: TGTGCCAGCAGCTTAACGGGCCCGGGGGGCTATGGCTACACCTTC.

The chain couples TRBV25-1 to TRBJ2-7; a weak D match, TRBD2 (6 bases). Trimming removed 5 bases from V and 7 bases from J, with 9 bases in between. CDR1 and CDR2 (germline): MGHDK, SYGVNS. The CDR3 runs 11 residues. This CDR3 reads CASSSAGEQYV. CDR3 DNA: TGTGCCAGCAGTTCCGCGGGGGAGCAGTACGTC.

The rearrangement uses TRBV7-3 and TRBJ2-3; D is ambiguous. Trimming stripped 4 bases from V and 3 bases from J, with 8 bases between. CDR1 and CDR2 from the germline V gene are SGHTA and FQGTGA. The CDR3 is 13 amino acids. In nucleotides, the CDR3 is TGTGCCAGCAGCTCTGCTTTGACAGATACGCAGTATTTT. As protein: CASSSALTDTQYF. The full variable domain, rest sourced from reference TRBV7-3 and TRBJ2-3, is GAGVSQTPSNKVTEKGKYVELRCDPISGHTALYWYRQSLGQGPEFLIYFQGTGAADDSGLPNDRFFAVRPEGSVSTLKIQRTERGDSAVYLCASSSALTDTQYFGPGTRLTVL.

The chain employs TRBV6-5 and TRBJ1-6; D gene unclear. CDR1 is MNHEY and CDR2 is SVGAGI in the germline V gene. The CDR3 is made up of 13 amino acids. V was trimmed by 6 bases and J by 9 bases, leaving 12 bases between them. The CDR3 here is CASRTPLSSPLHF. For the CDR3, the DNA is TGTGCCAGCAGGACACCTTTGAGTTCACCCCTCCACTTT.